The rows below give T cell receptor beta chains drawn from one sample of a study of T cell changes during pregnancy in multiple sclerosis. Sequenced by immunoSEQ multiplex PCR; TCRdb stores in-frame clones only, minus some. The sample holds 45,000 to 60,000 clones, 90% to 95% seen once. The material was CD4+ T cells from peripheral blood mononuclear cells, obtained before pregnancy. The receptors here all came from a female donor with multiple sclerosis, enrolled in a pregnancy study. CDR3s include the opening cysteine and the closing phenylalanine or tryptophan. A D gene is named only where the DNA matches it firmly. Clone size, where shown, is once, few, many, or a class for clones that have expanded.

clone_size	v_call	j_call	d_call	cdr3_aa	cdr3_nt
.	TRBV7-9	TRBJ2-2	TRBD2	CASNPLATQGTGELFF	TGTGCCAGCAACCCACTAGCGACGCAGGGCACCGGGGAGCTGTTTTTT
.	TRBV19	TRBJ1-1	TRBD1	CASRDRLNTEAFF	TGTGCCAGTAGGGACAGGCTGAACACTGAAGCTTTCTTT
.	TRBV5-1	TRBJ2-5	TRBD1	CASSKDRAEETQYF	TGCGCCAGCAGCAAGGACAGGGCGGAAGAGACCCAGTACTTC
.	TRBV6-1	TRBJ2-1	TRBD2	CASTKIIGDYPFF	TGTGCCAGCACTAAAATTATTGGGGACTACCCGTTCTTC
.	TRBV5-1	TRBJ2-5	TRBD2	CASSGTGTSGGETQYF	TGCGCCAGCAGCGGTACCGGGACTAGCGGGGGGGAGACCCAGTACTTC
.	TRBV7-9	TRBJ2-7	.	CASGLGVYEQYF	TGTGCCAGCGGTTTAGGAGTTTACGAGCAGTACTTC
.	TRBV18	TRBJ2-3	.	CASSPSLGASDTQYF	TGTGCCAGCTCACCATCTCTGGGGGCGTCAGATACGCAGTATTTT
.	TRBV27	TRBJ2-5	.	CACQQARRQETQYF	TGTGCTTGCCAGCAGGCGAGGAGGCAAGAGACCCAGTACTTC
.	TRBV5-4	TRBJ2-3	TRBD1	CASSKTGTGATDTQYF	TGTGCCAGCAGCAAGACCGGGACAGGGGCCACAGATACGCAGTATTTT
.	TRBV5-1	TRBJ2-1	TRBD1	CASSLAPDRGEFF	TGCGCCAGCAGCTTGGCCCCGGACAGGGGGGAGTTCTTC
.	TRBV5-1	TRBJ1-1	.	CASSSWGGSAEAFF	TGCGCCAGCAGCTCCTGGGGGGGTTCGGCTGAAGCTTTCTTT
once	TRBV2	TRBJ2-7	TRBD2	CASTSGGDSYEQYF	TGTGCCAGCACGAGCGGGGGGGACTCCTACGAGCAGTACTTC
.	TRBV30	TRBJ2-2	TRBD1	CAWRELYRGQTAGELFF	TGTGCCTGGAGAGAGTTGTACAGGGGGCAAACGGCCGGGGAGCTGTTTTTT
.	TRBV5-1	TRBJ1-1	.	CASSLAGVEREAFF	TGCGCCAGCAGCTTGGCGGGGGTGGAGAGGGAAGCTTTCTTT
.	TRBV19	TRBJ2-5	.	CASRGQGRRGAQYF	TGTGCCAGTAGGGGACAAGGACGTCGAGGGGCCCAGTACTTC
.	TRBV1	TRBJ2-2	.	CTSSQRREKLAGELFF	TGCACCAGCAGCCAAAGGAGGGAGAAACTGGCCGGGGAGCTGTTTTTT
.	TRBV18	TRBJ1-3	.	CASSPMIYSGNTIYF	TGTGCCAGCTCCCCGATGATCTACTCTGGAAACACCATATATTTT
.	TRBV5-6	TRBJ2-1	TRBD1	CASSYGTGGYEQFF	TGTGCCAGCAGCTACGGGACAGGGGGCTATGAGCAGTTCTTC
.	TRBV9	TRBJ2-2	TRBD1	CASSVKTGAGELFF	TGTGCCAGCAGCGTTAAGACAGGGGCCGGGGAGCTGTTTTTT
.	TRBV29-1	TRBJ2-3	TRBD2	CSATGAGGSTDTQYF	TGCAGCGCCACCGGCGCGGGAGGGAGCACAGATACGCAGTATTTT
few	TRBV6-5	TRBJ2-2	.	CASNGAFRRGGELFF	TGTGCCAGTAACGGGGCATTCCGGCGGGGCGGGGAGCTGTTTTTT
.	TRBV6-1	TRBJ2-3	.	CASSEAEKGTQYF	TGTGCCAGCAGTGAAGCGGAGAAAGGTACGCAGTATTTT
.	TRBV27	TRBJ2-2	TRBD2	CASSLLREGLGEGSGELFF	TGTGCCAGCAGTTTATTGCGGGAGGGCCTAGGAGAAGGTTCCGGGGAGCTGTTTTTT
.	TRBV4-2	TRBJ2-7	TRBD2	CASSQDETSGSYEQYF	TGTGCCAGCAGCCAAGATGAGACTAGCGGATCCTACGAGCAGTACTTC
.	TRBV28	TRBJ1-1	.	CASSSNRVRAEAFF	TGTGCCAGCAGCTCAAACAGGGTGAGGGCTGAAGCTTTCTTT
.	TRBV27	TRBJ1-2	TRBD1	CASGYRGEYGYTF	TGTGCCAGCGGCTACAGGGGGGAGTATGGCTACACCTTC
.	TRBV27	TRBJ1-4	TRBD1	CASSPTGTGGEKLFF	TGTGCCAGCAGTCCAACCGGGACAGGAGGAGAAAAACTGTTTTTT
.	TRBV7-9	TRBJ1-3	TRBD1	CASSFSGQSRNTIYF	TGTGCCAGCAGCTTTTCGGGACAGTCGAGAAACACCATATATTTT
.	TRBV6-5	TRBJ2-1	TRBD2	CASSYLSAGGDNEQFF	TGTGCCAGCAGTTACTTATCCGCGGGAGGGGACAATGAGCAGTTCTTC
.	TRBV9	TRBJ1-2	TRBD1	CASSDDRGGCTF	TGTGCCAGCAGCGATGACAGGGGGGGTTGCACCTTC
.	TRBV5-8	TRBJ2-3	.	CASSLEGRYTQYF	TGTGCCAGCAGCTTGGAGGGGAGGTATACGCAGTATTTT
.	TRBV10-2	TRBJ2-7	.	CATKTGMAEQYF	TGCGCCACCAAAACGGGGATGGCCGAGCAGTACTTC
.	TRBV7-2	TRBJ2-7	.	CASSLGGPYEQYF	TGTGCCAGCAGCTTAGGCGGTCCCTACGAGCAGTACTTC
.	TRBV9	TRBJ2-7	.	CASSVGSNYEQYF	TGTGCCAGCAGCGTCGGGAGTAACTACGAGCAGTACTTC
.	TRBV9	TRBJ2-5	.	CASSVVGQGGETQYF	TGTGCCAGCAGCGTAGTAGGTCAGGGTGGGGAGACCCAGTACTTC
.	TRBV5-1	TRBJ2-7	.	CASSLSPGNPAYEQYF	TGCGCCAGCAGCTTATCTCCAGGGAACCCCGCCTACGAGCAGTACTTC
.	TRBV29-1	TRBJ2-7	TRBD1	CSVEEGQGSYEQYF	TGCAGCGTTGAAGAGGGACAGGGCTCCTACGAGCAGTACTTC
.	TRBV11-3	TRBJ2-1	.	CASSYNSYNEQFF	TGTGCCAGCAGCTATAACTCCTACAATGAGCAGTTCTTC
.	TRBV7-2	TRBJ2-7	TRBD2	CASIPRGGLAGPYEQYF	TGTGCCAGCATCCCCCGGGGTGGACTAGCGGGACCCTACGAGCAGTACTTC
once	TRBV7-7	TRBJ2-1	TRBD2	CASSLSGRDNEQFF	TGTGCCAGCAGCTTGAGCGGGAGGGACAATGAGCAGTTCTTC
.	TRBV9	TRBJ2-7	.	CASSQSPSVSYEQYF	TGTGCCAGCAGCCAAAGCCCCAGCGTCAGCTACGAGCAGTACTTC
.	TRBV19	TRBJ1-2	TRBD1	CASSLYRDRARGYTF	TGTGCCAGTAGTCTATACCGGGACAGGGCAAGAGGCTACACCTTC
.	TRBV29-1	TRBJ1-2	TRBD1	CSVSTGTNYGYTF	TGCAGCGTTTCGACAGGGACTAACTATGGCTACACCTTC
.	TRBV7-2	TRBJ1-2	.	CASSAQFLANYGYTF	TGTGCCAGCAGCGCCCAGTTTCTAGCTAACTATGGCTACACCTTC
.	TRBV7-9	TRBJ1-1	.	CASSSGVRTEAFF	TGTGCCAGCAGCTCAGGGGTCAGAACTGAAGCTTTCTTT
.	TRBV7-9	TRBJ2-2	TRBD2	CASSLKGLAGALGGELFF	TGTGCCAGCAGCTTGAAAGGACTAGCGGGAGCACTGGGCGGGGAGCTGTTTTTT
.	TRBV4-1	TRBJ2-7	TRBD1	CASSQDWTRGLNEQYF	TGCGCCAGCAGCCAAGATTGGACCAGGGGGCTTAACGAGCAGTACTTC
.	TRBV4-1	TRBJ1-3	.	CASSQVPHFWGPTPSGNTIYF	TGCGCCAGCAGCCAAGTTCCCCATTTTTGGGGCCCCACTCCCTCTGGAAACACCATATATTTT
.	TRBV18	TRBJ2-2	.	CASSTPSGQITGELFF	TGTGCCAGCTCCACACCATCAGGACAGATCACCGGGGAGCTGTTTTTT
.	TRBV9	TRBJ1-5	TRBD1	CASSFRTGHPSNQPQHF	TGTGCCAGCAGCTTTCGGACAGGCCATCCAAGCAATCAGCCCCAGCATTTT
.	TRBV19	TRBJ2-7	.	CASSRRGGTAYEQYF	TGTGCCAGTAGTAGAAGGGGTGGCACGGCCTACGAGCAGTACTTC
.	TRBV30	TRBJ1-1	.	CAWKTVGTEAFF	TGTGCCTGGAAGACAGTGGGCACTGAAGCTTTCTTT
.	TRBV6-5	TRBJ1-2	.	CASSYSLRDGYTF	TGTGCCAGCAGTTACTCTTTACGGGATGGCTACACCTTC
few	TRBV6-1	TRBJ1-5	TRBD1	CASSWTGGFDQPQHF	TGTGCCAGCAGCTGGACAGGGGGCTTTGATCAGCCCCAGCATTTT
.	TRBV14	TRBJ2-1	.	CASSYGAWQQFF	TGTGCCAGCAGCTATGGAGCGTGGCAGCAGTTCTTC